One sample yielded the 6 T cell receptor beta chains listed below, sequenced in a study of blood T cell repertoires in COVID-19 (TCRdb year 2020). Library creation used the immunoSEQ multiplex PCR assay. TCRdb obtained this table from immuneACCESS and retained in-frame rearrangements with V and J assigned. These tables miss some clones; where compared with another copy, unresolved V genes account for less than half of the shortfall, and the remainder is unexplained. This sample holds about 89,000 clones; 80% were observed only once. The ten largest make up 15% to 20% of the sample. Sequenced material: peripheral blood. The receptors were gathered from a woman older than 75 with acute or convalescent COVID-19.

V and J are TRBV24-1 and TRBJ2-7; the D gene is possibly TRBD1 (6 bases). This CDR3 is 17 amino acids long. In germline, CDR1 is KGHDR, CDR2 SFDVKD. The V end lost 2 bases, the J end lost 4 bases, and 20 bases lay between the germline ends. The CDR3 DNA follows: TGTGCCACCAGTGATTCGGCCGCCCCGGGACACACATACGAGCAGTACTTC. Translation gives CATSDSAAPGHTYEQYF.

The chain is built from TRBV6-5 and TRBJ2-2; 9 positions match TRBD2. With 2 bases clipped from V and 10 bases from J, the junction kept 5 bases outside the gene matches. From germline, CDR1 is MNHEY and CDR2 SVGAGI. This CDR3 spans 14 amino acids. CDR3 protein: CASSYGTSSAELFF. The CDR3 DNA reads as TGTGCCAGCAGTTACGGGACTAGCTCGGCGGAGCTGTTTTTT.

The chain links TRBV10-2 to TRBJ1-2, with 7 positions matching TRBD1. The CDR3 contains 14 residues. Looked up from germline, CDR1 is WSHSY and CDR2 is SAAADI. J gave up 1 base and V 7 bases, and 6 bases lay outside the gene matches. The CDR3 nucleotides are TGCGCCAGCATGGGACAGCCTAATAACTATGGCTACACCTTC. Translation gives CASMGQPNNYGYTF.

V is TRBV14 and J is TRBJ2-1; no definite D call. Germline CDR1 and CDR2: SGHDN and FVKESK. This CDR3 contains 13 residues. The V and J ends lost 1 base and 4 bases respectively, with 5 bases between them. CDR3 nucleotides: TGTGCCAGCAGCCAAGGAGTATACAATGAGCAGTTCTTC. This gives the protein CASSQGVYNEQFF. Full variable domain (missing parts from reference TRBV14 and TRBJ2-1): EAGVTQFPSHSVIEKGQTVTLRCDPISGHDNLYWYRRVMGKEIKFLLHFVKESKQDESGMPNNRFLAERTGGTYSTLKVQPAELEDSGVYFCASSQGVYNEQFFGPGTRLTVL.

The chain couples TRBV5-1 to TRBJ2-4, with TRBD2 matching 7 bases. The CDR3 covers 14 residues. Trimming removed 7 bases from V and 5 bases from J; junction bases left unmatched: 9. The germline gives CDR1 SGHRS, CDR2 YFSETQ. CDR3 nucleotide sequence: TGCGCCAGCCGGGGGGACCCCCGCCAAAACATTCAGTACTTC. This gives the protein CASRGDPRQNIQYF.

The chain recombines TRBV3-1 (or the pseudogene TRBV3-2) with TRBJ1-1; D is undetermined. This CDR3 has 12 residues. Germline V gives CDR1 LGHDT, CDR2 YNNKEL (reference sequence). V shed 2 bases and J shed 5 bases, with 6 bases lying between them. The DNA for the CDR3 is TGTGCCAGCAGCCAAAGCAGGACTGAAGCTTTCTTT. Its protein product is CASSQSRTEAFF.